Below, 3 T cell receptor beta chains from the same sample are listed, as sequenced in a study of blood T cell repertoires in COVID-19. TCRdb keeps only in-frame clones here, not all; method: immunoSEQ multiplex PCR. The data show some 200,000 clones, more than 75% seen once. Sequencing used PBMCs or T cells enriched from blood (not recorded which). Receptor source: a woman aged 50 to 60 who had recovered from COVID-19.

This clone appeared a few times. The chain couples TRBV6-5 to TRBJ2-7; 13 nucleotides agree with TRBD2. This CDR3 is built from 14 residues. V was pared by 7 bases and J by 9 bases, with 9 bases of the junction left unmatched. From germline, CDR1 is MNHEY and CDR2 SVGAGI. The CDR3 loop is CASIKPGLAGWQYF. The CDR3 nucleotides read TGTGCCAGCATCAAACCGGGACTAGCGGGATGGCAGTACTTC.

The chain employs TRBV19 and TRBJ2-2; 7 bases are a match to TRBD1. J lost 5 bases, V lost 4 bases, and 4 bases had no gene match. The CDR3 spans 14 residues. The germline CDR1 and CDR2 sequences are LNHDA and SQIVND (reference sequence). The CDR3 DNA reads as TGTGCCAGTAGTACGCAGACAGGGACCGGGGAGCTGTTTTTT. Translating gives CASSTQTGTGELFF.

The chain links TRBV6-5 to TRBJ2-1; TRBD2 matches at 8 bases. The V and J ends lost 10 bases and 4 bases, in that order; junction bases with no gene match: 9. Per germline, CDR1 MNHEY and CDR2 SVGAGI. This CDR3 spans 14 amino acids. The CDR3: CATTGGSSYNEQFF. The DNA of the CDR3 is TGTGCCACTACGGGGGGGTCCTCATACAATGAGCAGTTCTTC.